Listed here are 10 T cell receptor beta chains from one sample, sequenced in a study of spatial heterogeneity in lung cancer. One entry per CDR3 protein results from TCRdb running MiXCR on the 5' RACE reads. The table shows about 52,000 distinct CDR3 sequences, with under 8% occurring only once. Time point described: blood at routine non-recurrence follow-up after resection. Sequencing was performed on whole RNA extracted from tumor and nontumor lung tissue, or from frozen PBMC, and the material was left unsorted. The starting material was PBMCs, obtained at follow-up. Receptor source: a female donor with early-stage non-small cell lung cancer.

This clonotype showed up just a few times. The gene calls are TRBV19 and TRBJ1-5, with D possibly matching TRBD1 (5 bases). The germline CDR1 and CDR2 sequences are LNHDA and SQIVND (reference sequence). Deletions cut 8 bases from V and 0 bases from J, with 8 bases between. This CDR3 comprises 13 residues. The DNA for the CDR3 is TGTGCCAGTGCAGGGAATAGCAATCAGCCCCAGCATTTT. Residues: CASAGNSNQPQHF.

This clonotype was seen a handful of times. The CDR3: CSARALVTPGYNQPQHF. In DNA form, the CDR3 reads TGCAGTGCTAGAGCCCTGGTTACCCCGGGGTACAATCAGCCCCAGCATTTT. The gene calls are TRBV20-1 and TRBJ1-5, with no clear D. Germline loops: CDR1 DFQATT, CDR2 SNEGSKA (reference sequence). Trimming cost V 1 base and J 3 bases, with 19 bases left between them. This CDR3 region has 17 residues.

V is TRBV19 and J is TRBJ2-7; TRBD1 aligns across 7 bases. CDR1 and CDR2 from the germline V gene are LNHDA and SQIVND (reference sequence). V lost 2 bases to trimming and J lost 4 bases; unmatched junction nucleotides: 2. The CDR3 length is 13 residues. CDR3 loop: CASSITGAYEQYF. CDR3 sequence (DNA): TGTGCCAGTAGTATAACAGGGGCATACGAGCAGTACTTC.

This clonotype showed up just a few times. Here the CDR3 reads CASTMGTALYEQYF. CDR3 coding DNA: TGTGCCAGCACCATGGGGACAGCCCTTTACGAGCAGTACTTC. The rearrangement joins TRBV7-9 to TRBJ2-7; 7 bases agree with TRBD1. The CDR3 sequence is 14 residues long. Looked up from germline, CDR1 is SEHNR and CDR2 is FQNEAQ (reference sequence). V lost 7 bases to trimming and J lost 4 bases; unmatched junction nucleotides: 10.

This clonotype rates as medium-sized. The chain couples TRBV12-3 or TRBV12-4 to TRBJ2-1; D is undetermined. The CDR3 extends over 15 amino acids. V lost 6 bases to trimming and J lost 5 bases, with 17 bases between them. CDR3 bases: TGTGCCAGCAGCCCAAGGTTTATGTCTGACAATGAGCAGTTCTTC. Protein product: CASSPRFMSDNEQFF.

This clonotype was observed a few times. The J gene is TRBJ2-2, the V gene TRBV6-2 or TRBV6-3; 12 bases are a match to TRBD1. The CDR3 loop spans 15 amino acids. From germline, CDR1 is MNHEY and CDR2 SVGEGT. V shed 9 bases, J shed 4 bases, and the junction held 6 bases outside the gene matches. Here the CDR3 reads CASRDRGLGTGELFF. In nucleotides, the CDR3 is TGTGCCAGTAGGGACAGGGGGCTCGGCACCGGGGAGCTGTTTTTT.

The chain has TRBV11-2 and TRBJ1-1; D gene uncertain. In germline, CDR1 is SGHAT, CDR2 FQNNGV. This CDR3 spans 16 amino acids. The V end was cut by 1 base, the J end by 2 bases, with 14 bases between. Here the CDR3 reads CASSLGGGGLNTEAFF. In nucleotides, the CDR3 is TGTGCCAGCAGCTTAGGCGGCGGAGGACTAAACACTGAAGCTTTCTTT.

The sample holds a few counts of this clonotype. The chain uses TRBV7-3 and TRBJ1-6; 7 nucleotides match TRBD1. This CDR3 is built from 15 residues. In germline, CDR1 is SGHTA, CDR2 FQGTGA. Trimming at V came to 3 bases and at J to 5 bases, leaving 4 bases not matched to a gene. This CDR3 is CASSFGGQNNSPLHF. The CDR3 DNA follows: TGTGCCAGCAGCTTTGGGGGACAGAATAATTCACCCCTCCACTTT.

This clonotype has ten or more counts. CDR3 nucleotide sequence: TGTGCCAGCCAGGTTTCCATGAACACTGAAGCTTTCTTT. Amino acids: CASQVSMNTEAFF. The V gene is TRBV11-2, the J gene TRBJ1-1; D unclear. This CDR3 region has 13 residues. CDR1 is SGHAT and CDR2 is FQNNGV in the germline V gene. With 8 bases removed from V and 0 bases from J, the gap between germline ends came to 10 bases.

This clonotype came up many times. The chain joins TRBV4-1 to TRBJ2-5; the D gene is possibly TRBD1 (6 bases). Germline lookup yields CDR1 MGHRA and CDR2 YSYEKL. The CDR3 length is 15 residues. The V gene lost 3 bases and the J gene lost 2 bases, with 13 bases spanning the gap. CDR3 sequence reads: CASSHMSGTQETQYF. In DNA, the CDR3 is TGCGCCAGCAGCCACATGTCCGGGACACAAGAGACCCAGTACTTC.